This passage covers 6 T cell receptor beta chains from one sample sequenced in a study of somatic mutations in cytotoxic T cells in rheumatoid arthritis. Measured with immunoSEQ multiplex PCR; TCRdb has only the in-frame clones, and not every one. The table includes under 15,000 clones, nearly 75% detected once. The sample consisted of CD8+ T cells sorted from blood. The receptors were gathered from a woman aged 40 to 49 in good health.

CDR3 sequence: CASKLTGGNTEAFF. CDR3 in DNA: TGCGCCAGCAAACTCACAGGGGGCAACACTGAAGCTTTCTTT. The chain carries TRBV10-2 and TRBJ1-1; TRBD1 aligns across 9 bases. Per the germline V gene, CDR1 is WSHSY and CDR2 is SAAADI. The CDR3 totals 14 residues. The J segment lost 2 bases and the V segment lost 7 bases, leaving 5 bases of the junction unmatched.

The CDR3 is CASSFVGTNTGELFF. CDR3 DNA: TGTGCCAGCAGCTTCGTTGGGACCAACACCGGGGAGCTGTTTTTT. The chain uses TRBV7-9 and TRBJ2-2; the D gene could be TRBD1 or TRBD2 (5 bases each). Looked up from germline, CDR1 is SEHNR and CDR2 is FQNEAQ (reference sequence). V lost 3 bases to trimming and J lost 2 bases, with 10 bases between them. The CDR3 has 15 residues.

The chain links TRBV29-1 to TRBJ2-3, with D possibly called TRBD1 or TRBD2 (6 bases each). The CDR3 loop spans 13 amino acids. V gave up 4 bases and J gave up 6 bases, with 14 bases separating them. Looked up from germline, CDR1 is SQVTM and CDR2 is ANQGSEA. The CDR3: CSVALGGGDTQYF. Here the CDR3 DNA reads TGCAGCGTTGCTCTCGGGGGCGGTGATACGCAGTATTTT.

The J gene is TRBJ1-5, the V gene TRBV13; D possibly corresponds to TRBD1 (5 bases). Trimming shortened V by 0 bases and J by 6 bases, and 6 bases separated the two germline ends. The germline gives CDR1 PRHDT, CDR2 FYEKMQ (reference sequence). The CDR3 loop spans 13 amino acids. The CDR3, as DNA: TGTGCCAGCAGCTTAGGGGGGACTCAGCCCCAGCATTTT. Translation gives CASSLGGTQPQHF.

V gene TRBV27 combines with J gene TRBJ1-1; D gene ambiguous. Germline CDR1 MNHEY, CDR2 SMNVEV (reference sequence). The CDR3 sequence is 13 residues long. V lost 6 bases and J 2 bases, leaving 10 bases between the germline ends. The CDR3 DNA follows: TGTGCCAGCAGCCTAGGACCAAACACTGAAGCTTTCTTT. It translates to CASSLGPNTEAFF.

V and J are TRBV27 and TRBJ2-1, with unresolved D. The germline V and J ends were trimmed by 3 bases and 4 bases, with 7 bases remaining between them. There are 13 residues in the CDR3. Germline-derived CDR1 and CDR2 are MNHEY and SMNVEV (reference sequence). The CDR3 DNA sequence: TGTGCCAGCAGTTTTTCTAGTTACAATGAGCAGTTCTTC. Protein product: CASSFSSYNEQFF.